The next 30 T cell receptor beta chains were all read from a single sample in a study of blood T cell repertoires in COVID-19. Some clones are missing from TCRdb's copy, which holds only in-frame ones; the method was immunoSEQ multiplex PCR. The sample holds 95,000 to 110,000 clones, about 87% seen once. Material for sequencing was peripheral blood. Receptors were obtained from a man in his forties or fifties with active or convalescent COVID-19.

This rearrangement joins TRBV15 to TRBJ1-5; D not resolved. CDR3 length: 13 amino acids. V was trimmed by 3 bases and J by 4 bases, leaving 7 bases between them. CDR1 LNHNV and CDR2 YYDKDF come from the germline V gene (reference sequence). The CDR3 protein is CATSRTENQPQHF. As DNA, the CDR3 is TGTGCCACCAGCAGGACGGAGAATCAGCCCCAGCATTTT.

The chain has TRBV19 and TRBJ2-6; 8 bases are shared with TRBD1. CDR3 length equals 16 residues. J gave up 4 bases and V 3 bases, and 5 bases lay outside the gene matches. The germline V gene encodes CDR1 LNHDA and CDR2 SQIVND (reference sequence). The CDR3 DNA sequence: TGTGCCAGTAGTATTGGCCAGGGGGCCGGGGCCAACGTCCTGACTTTC. This translates into CASSIGQGAGANVLTF.

The chain recombines TRBV14 with TRBJ1-1, with 8 bases that match TRBD1. From germline, CDR1 is SGHDN and CDR2 FVKESK. Losses at the gene ends were 3 bases for V and 5 bases for J; bases not matched to a gene: 5. The CDR3 extends over 14 amino acids. CDR3 sequence (DNA): TGTGCCAGCAGCCAGACAGGGGTAAGGACTGAAGCTTTCTTT. It codes for CASSQTGVRTEAFF.

The rearrangement uses TRBV5-1 and TRBJ2-3, with a weak D call TRBD2 (6 bases). This CDR3 has 14 amino acids. Trimming took 4 bases from V and 5 from J, leaving 14 bases between them. Germline V gene lookup returns CDR1 SGHRS and CDR2 YFSETQ. CDR3 region: CASSPRTNQDTQYF. The CDR3 nucleotides are TGCGCCAGCAGCCCGCGGACTAATCAAGATACGCAGTATTTT.

The genes are TRBV6-5 and TRBJ2-5; 12 bases agree with TRBD1. Germline trimming cut 10 bases from V and 4 bases from J; bases unmatched to any gene: 7. Germline V gives CDR1 MNHEY, CDR2 SVGAGI. The CDR3 length is 14 residues. For the CDR3, the DNA is TGTGCCACCGGAGGGGGACAGGGGGCAGAGACCCAGTACTTC. This encodes CATGGGQGAETQYF.

The chain carries TRBV5-4 and TRBJ2-2, with D perhaps TRBD2 (6 bases). V was shortened by 4 bases and J by 2 bases, with 12 bases between the two germline ends. Germline V gene lookup returns CDR1 SGHNT and CDR2 YYREEE (reference sequence). The CDR3 consists of 15 residues. The DNA for the CDR3 is TGTGCCAGCAGCGAAAGCGGGTACAACACCGGGGAGCTGTTTTTT. Residues: CASSESGYNTGELFF.

The CDR3 sequence: CASGASTDTQYF. DNA of the CDR3: TGCGCCAGCGGGGCTAGCACAGATACGCAGTATTTT. V usage is TRBV10-1 and J usage is TRBJ2-3, with D tentatively TRBD1 (5 bases). Germline CDR1 is WNHNN and CDR2 is SYGVQD (reference sequence). Trimming took off 8 bases at V and 0 bases at J, with 6 bases between the two ends. This CDR3 has 12 amino acids.

The V call is TRBV5-1, the J call TRBJ2-7, with 7 bases lining up with TRBD1. Trimming took 4 bases from V and 3 from J; bases not matched to a gene: 10. The CDR3 sequence is 15 residues long. Germline V lookup: CDR1 SGHRS, CDR2 YFSETQ. CDR3 sequence reads: CASSRDSTQGYEQYF. The CDR3 DNA reads as TGCGCCAGCAGCCGGGACAGCACGCAGGGCTACGAGCAGTACTTC.

The count of this clone is one. This chain links TRBV5-1 with TRBJ1-1, with 7 bases lining up with TRBD1. The germline V gene encodes CDR1 SGHRS and CDR2 YFSETQ. V lost 1 base and J lost 8; bases outside the gene matches: 11. This CDR3 is 15 amino acids long. CDR3 in amino acids: CASSLSAGGLLEAFF. The CDR3 bases are TGCGCCAGCAGCTTGTCGGCAGGGGGATTATTGGAAGCTTTCTTT.

The chain carries TRBV30 and TRBJ2-5; 8 bases fit TRBD1. Per germline, CDR1 GTSNPN and CDR2 SVGIG (reference sequence). The junction had 3 bases not matched to a gene; V was cut back by 4 bases and J by 2 bases. The CDR3 spans 13 residues. The CDR3 here is CAWTGQAQETQYF. The CDR3 coding sequence is TGTGCCTGGACGGGACAGGCGCAAGAGACCCAGTACTTC.

This clone has just a few counts. The chain recombines TRBV6-6 with TRBJ2-2; D is unresolved. Trimming took off 10 bases at V and 9 bases at J, with 12 bases between the two ends. Germline loops: CDR1 MNHNY, CDR2 SVGAGI (reference sequence). This CDR3 has 11 amino acids. DNA for the CDR3: TGTGCCACCCACGGGTGGCGGGAGCTGTTTTTT. It is translated as CATHGWRELFF.

J is TRBJ1-4 and V is TRBV6-6, with a possible D match to TRBD1 (6 bases). CDR1 MNHNY and CDR2 SVGAGI come from the germline V gene (reference sequence). The CDR3 covers 14 residues. V was pared by 9 bases and J by 3 bases, with 14 bases between. The CDR3 is CASREQGANEKLFF. CDR3 nucleotides: TGTGCCAGTAGGGAACAGGGAGCTAATGAAAAACTGTTTTTT.

V is TRBV12-3 or TRBV12-4 and J is TRBJ1-2; D ambiguous. V shed 6 bases and J shed 8 bases, with 7 bases lying between them. The CDR3 is 10 residues long. The CDR3 DNA is TGTGCCAGCAGGAACCGGGGCTACACCTTC. Amino acids: CASRNRGYTF.

The chain recombines TRBV5-5 with TRBJ2-6; D might be TRBD2 (6 bases). In germline, CDR1 is SGHKS, CDR2 YYEKEE (reference sequence). The V gene lost 3 bases and the J gene lost 0 bases, with 16 bases spanning the gap. CDR3 length: 18 amino acids. CDR3 amino acids: CASSSPAGRTSGANVLTF. The CDR3 DNA is TGTGCCAGCAGCTCCCCCGCAGGGAGGACCTCTGGGGCCAACGTCCTGACTTTC. Filled out from reference TRBV5-5 and TRBJ2-6, the complete variable domain reads DAGVTQSPTHLIKTRGQQVTLRCSPISGHKSVSWYQQVLGQGPQFIFQYYEKEERGRGNFPDRFSARQFPNYSSELNVNALLLGDSALYLCASSSPAGRTSGANVLTFGAGSRLTVL.

The chain couples TRBV11-2 to TRBJ2-3, with D uncertain. V shed 0 bases and J shed 4 bases, with 5 bases lying between them. Germline V gives CDR1 SGHAT, CDR2 FQNNGV. The CDR3 is made up of 13 amino acids. CDR3 nucleotide sequence: TGTGCCAGCAGCTTAGATTTATCAGATACGCAGTATTTT. This gives the protein CASSLDLSDTQYF.

The chain has TRBV6-1 and TRBJ2-1; D might be TRBD1 (6 bases). The CDR3 runs 16 residues. Germline V gene sequence: CDR1 MNHNS, CDR2 SASEGT. V lost 4 bases, J lost 0 bases, and 13 bases lay in between. The CDR3 spells CASSGPTDSSYNEQFF. The CDR3 nucleotides read TGTGCCAGCAGTGGCCCGACGGACAGCTCCTACAATGAGCAGTTCTTC.

This sequence joins TRBV7-8 and TRBJ2-3; D is perhaps TRBD2 (6 bases). V lost 1 base and J lost 5, with 16 bases in between. Germline CDR1 and CDR2: SGHVS and FQNEAQ. The CDR3 has 16 amino acids. CDR3 sequence reads: CASSLEEGARRDTQYF. CDR3 in DNA: TGTGCCAGCAGCTTAGAGGAGGGAGCTAGGAGAGATACGCAGTATTTT.

The CDR3 here is CASSQFPLNGEKLFF. The CDR3 bases are TGTGCCAGCAGCCAATTTCCGCTCAACGGGGAAAAACTGTTTTTT. V gene TRBV16 combines with J gene TRBJ1-4, with D uncertain. This CDR3 has 15 amino acids. Germline assignment: CDR1 KGHSY and CDR2 FQNENV. V shed 1 base and J shed 8 bases, with 14 bases lying between them.

The V call is TRBV6-2 or TRBV6-3, the J call TRBJ2-3; D gene ambiguous. The CDR3 is 14 amino acids. Deletions cut 2 bases from V and 2 bases from J, with 8 bases between. Germline-derived CDR1 and CDR2 are MNHEY and SVGEGT. CDR3 residues: CASSYPDITDTQYF. The CDR3 DNA reads TGTGCCAGCAGTTACCCAGACATCACAGATACGCAGTATTTT.

The chain uses TRBV12-3 or TRBV12-4 and TRBJ2-5, with D perhaps TRBD2 (6 bases). V was cut by 3 bases and J by 4 bases, with 9 bases left in between. The CDR3 totals 13 residues. The chain's CDR3 is CASSFSAGETQYF. The CDR3 DNA sequence: TGTGCCAGCAGTTTCTCAGCGGGAGAGACCCAGTACTTC.

This chain uses TRBV3-1 (or the pseudogene TRBV3-2) with TRBJ2-3; no definite D call. This CDR3 has 14 residues. The V and J ends lost 1 base and 4 bases respectively, with 9 bases between them. The germline V gene has CDR1 LGHDT and CDR2 YNNKEL (reference sequence). CDR3 loop: CASSQAVAADTQYF. DNA of the CDR3: TGTGCCAGCAGCCAAGCAGTGGCTGCAGATACGCAGTATTTT.

The J gene is TRBJ2-7, the V gene TRBV9; D is possibly TRBD2 (5 bases). The CDR3 consists of 15 residues. The germline CDR1 and CDR2 sequences are SGDLS and YYNGEE. V lost 3 bases to trimming and J lost 3 bases, with 16 bases between them. DNA for the CDR3: TGTGCCAGCAGCGCCGGTACCGGAGGTGGCTACGAGCAGTACTTC. Translating it yields CASSAGTGGGYEQYF.

This chain joins TRBV9 and TRBJ2-5, with 8 bases that match TRBD2. CDR1 and CDR2 (germline): SGDLS, YYNGEE. V lost 4 bases, J lost 5 bases, and 7 bases stayed unmatched. The CDR3 loop spans 14 amino acids. In DNA form, the CDR3 reads TGTGCCAGCAGCAAAGCGGGAGTGGGTGAGACCCAGTACTTC. As protein: CASSKAGVGETQYF.

This clone was picked up one time. Other nucleotide sequences from this sample produce the same CDR3. The J gene is TRBJ2-7, the V gene TRBV6-1, with 10 bases aligning to TRBD2. V dropped 4 bases and J dropped 5; count of bases not matched to a gene: 17. The CDR3 is made up of 18 amino acids. The V gene's germline CDR1 is MNHNS and CDR2 SASEGT. CDR3 sequence reads: CASSAYRLAGLRNDEQYF. In DNA form, the CDR3 reads TGTGCCAGCAGTGCTTACAGACTAGCGGGCTTACGTAACGACGAGCAGTACTTC.

As to this clone: In the same sample, other DNA sequences code for this CDR3. V and J are TRBV5-1 and TRBJ2-5; D unclear. V was shortened by 3 bases and J by 2 bases, with 5 bases between the two germline ends. CDR1 is SGHRS and CDR2 is YFSETQ in the germline V gene. CDR3 size: 12 residues. DNA for the CDR3: TGCGCCAGCAGCTCCTTACAAGAGACCCAGTACTTC. Translation gives CASSSLQETQYF.

The chain links TRBV19 to TRBJ1-2; a possible D gene is TRBD1 (5 bases). The CDR3 is made up of 15 amino acids. Germline CDR1 LNHDA, CDR2 SQIVND (reference sequence). V lost 3 bases to trimming and J lost 6 bases, with 17 bases between them. The CDR3 loop is CASSIRGGERDGYTF. In nucleotides, the CDR3 is TGTGCCAGTAGTATCCGCGGGGGGGAGAGGGATGGCTACACCTTC.

The gene calls are TRBV10-3 and TRBJ2-1, with 9 bases aligning to TRBD1. This CDR3 spans 15 amino acids. Looked up from germline, CDR1 is ENHRY and CDR2 is SYGVKD. Trimming removed 2 bases from V and 6 bases from J; junction bases left unmatched: 5. The CDR3 nucleotides read TGTGCCATCAGTGAGGCGTGGACAGGGGTCAATGAGCAGTTCTTC. It specifies CAISEAWTGVNEQFF.

The J gene is TRBJ2-1, the V gene TRBV6-6; 10 nucleotides agree with TRBD2. Germline V lookup: CDR1 MNHNY, CDR2 SVGAGI (reference sequence). The CDR3 runs 13 residues. J lost 4 bases, V lost 8 bases, and 2 bases had no gene match. CDR3 DNA: TGTGCCAGCGGACTAGCGGAATACAATGAGCAGTTCTTC. Its translation is CASGLAEYNEQFF.

The chain is built from TRBV6-8 and TRBJ1-1; 12 bases match TRBD1. J was trimmed by 11 bases and V by 2 bases; bases with no gene match: 9. This CDR3 comprises 15 residues. Germline loops: CDR1 MNHGY, CDR2 SAAAGT. This CDR3 reads CASSYRRDRGQKAFF. CDR3 DNA: TGTGCCAGCAGTTACCGTAGGGACAGGGGGCAAAAGGCTTTCTTT.

The genes are TRBV15 and TRBJ2-5, with 11 bases matching TRBD2. This CDR3 contains 18 residues. V lost 0 bases to trimming and J lost 5 bases; unmatched junction nucleotides: 11. Germline loops: CDR1 LNHNV, CDR2 YYDKDF (reference sequence). The CDR3 reads CATSRDTPGVAGGETQYF. CDR3 sequence (DNA): TGTGCCACCAGCAGAGACACCCCGGGAGTAGCGGGAGGGGAGACCCAGTACTTC. Drawing the rest from reference TRBV15 and TRBJ2-5, the complete variable domain is DAMVIQNPRYQVTQFGKPVTLSCSQTLNHNVMYWYQQKSSQAPKLLFHYYDKDFNNEADTPDNFQSRRPNTSFCFLDIRSPGLGDTAMYLCATSRDTPGVAGGETQYFGPGTRLLVL.